The clone carrying this T cell receptor (beta chain) has just one count. The sample is drawn from a study of low-dose radiotherapy and immunotherapy resistance in tumors. Sample time point: after trial treatment. Treatment in this sample: LDRT plus nivolumab, ipilimumab, low-dose cyclophosphamide and aspirin (RACIN trial). Germline CDR1 reads MNHNY; CDR2 reads SVGAGI (reference sequence). The V gene end was trimmed by 8 bases and the J gene end by 4 bases; junction bases not matched to a gene: 6. The CDR3 extends over 13 amino acids. For amplifying TCRs, the PCR ran for roughly 20 cycles with Phusion, which was used together with a constant-region primer and the adapter on the V primers. In vitro transcription served to amplify the mRNA that had been isolated. One entry per CDR3 protein results from TCRdb running MiXCR on the reads. Here the sample spans some 52,000 distinct CDR3 sequences, 33% being singletons.

This receptor was obtained from a male donor with rectosigmoid adenocarcinoma. This chain links TRBV6-6 with TRBJ1-2; the match to TRBD1 covers 8 bases. Sequenced here: PBMCs, sampled after low-dose radiotherapy plus immunotherapy. The CDR3 DNA sequence: TGTGCCAGCGGACAGGGTGGCTCCTATGGCTACACCTTC. Residues: CASGQGGSYGYTF.